This T cell receptor (beta chain) was sequenced during a study of patients and donors after allogeneic stem cell transplantation. This clonotype was observed a few times. The CDR3 contains 16 residues. In germline, CDR1 is SGHRS, CDR2 YFSETQ. Losses at the gene ends were 0 bases for V and 1 base for J; bases not matched to a gene: 1. Each CDR3 protein gets one entry after TCRdb re-called the RT-PCR reads with MiXCR. The table shows 400,000 to 450,000 distinct CDR3 sequences, with roughly 16% occurring only once. V and J are TRBV5-1 and TRBJ2-2; 9 nucleotides align to TRBD1. The specimen was blood, either unsorted or a sorted T cell fraction (not recorded which). The sequence was obtained from a human donor who was either an allogeneic HSCT recipient or a stem cell or donor lymphocyte infusion donor (not recorded which). It is not recorded whose cells these are; they may come from a transplant donor. The chain's CDR3 is CASSLVGQGNTGELFF. DNA of the CDR3: TGCGCCAGCAGCTTGGTGGGACAGGGGAACACCGGGGAGCTGTTTTTT.